A single sample gave rise to the 14 T cell receptor beta chains below, sequenced in a study of cytomegalovirus exposure and HLA in healthy donors. It was with 60 Vbeta and 13 Jbeta primers that the PCR ran. Measured with immunoSEQ multiplex PCR; TCRdb has only the in-frame clones, and not every one. The data show 190,000 or so clones, roughly 87% seen once. Sequences were obtained from PBMCs. The receptors shown here come from a man aged 50 to 60 in good health and CMV-seronegative.

As to this clone: The junction departs from the called germline gene at one end, perhaps through a read error. The chain links TRBV7-9 to TRBJ1-1; tentative D call: TRBD1 (6 bases). This CDR3 comprises 15 residues. Germline values: CDR1 SEHNR, CDR2 FQNEAQ (reference sequence). This chain's CDR3 is CSSSLVGGVGTEAFF. The DNA of the CDR3 is TGTTCCAGCAGCTTAGTAGGGGGAGTTGGGACTGAAGCTTTCTTT.

This clone has just a few counts. CDR3 sequence: CASSPQPPGQGAGELFF. The CDR3 DNA is TGTGCCAGCAGTCCCCAACCGCCGGGACAGGGGGCCGGGGAGCTGTTTTTT. The J gene is TRBJ2-2, the V gene TRBV9; 11 bases agree with TRBD1. V lost 5 bases and J lost 6; bases outside the gene matches: 12. The CDR3 is 17 amino acids. CDR1 is SGDLS and CDR2 is YYNGEE in the germline V gene.

Only a few counts were recorded for this clone. The chain combines TRBV6-5 with TRBJ1-2; 11 bases align to TRBD1. In germline, CDR1 is MNHEY, CDR2 SVGAGI. Trimming at V came to 5 bases and at J to 7 bases, leaving 6 bases not matched to a gene. The length of the CDR3 is 14 residues. The CDR3 loop is CASSPGTGGSGYTF. CDR3 nucleotide sequence: TGTGCCAGCAGTCCCGGGACAGGGGGTTCTGGCTACACCTTC.

V usage is TRBV7-2 and J usage is TRBJ1-2; tentative D call: TRBD1 (6 bases). The CDR3 spans 14 residues. Germline CDR1 is SGHTA and CDR2 is FQGNSA. The ends were cut back, 5 bases at V and 6 bases at J, with 16 bases in the middle. The CDR3 coding sequence is TGTGCCAGCAGCCCCTATGGGGGCTTAAATGGCTACACCTTC. Protein: CASSPYGGLNGYTF.

The chain couples TRBV5-1 to TRBJ2-2; weak D call: TRBD1 (6 bases). Trimming removed 0 bases at V and 1 base at J, with 7 bases between. This CDR3 is 15 amino acids long. The V gene's germline CDR1 is SGHRS and CDR2 YFSETQ. The CDR3 region is CASSLGQVNTGELFF. The CDR3, as DNA: TGCGCCAGCAGCTTGGGACAGGTGAACACCGGGGAGCTGTTTTTT.

This chain connects TRBV2 to TRBJ1-2; 9 bases fit TRBD1. The CDR3 totals 14 residues. From germline, CDR1 is SNHLY and CDR2 FYNNEI. Unmatched junction bases numbered 8, after V lost 6 bases and J lost 6 bases. The CDR3: CASSETGGVDGYTF. CDR3 sequence (DNA): TGTGCCAGCAGCGAGACAGGGGGAGTCGATGGCTACACCTTC.

The rearrangement uses TRBV4-2 and TRBJ2-3; 14 positions match TRBD2. The germline gives CDR1 LGHNA, CDR2 YNFKEQ. The CDR3 runs 17 residues. Trimming took 4 bases from V and 8 from J; bases not matched to a gene: 11. The CDR3 DNA reads as TGTGCCAGCAGCCTATGGACTAGCGGGGGGATGCCAGGTACGCAGTATTTT. Amino acids: CASSLWTSGGMPGTQYF.

As for this clone: The sample has other DNA sequences that encode this CDR3 too. CDR3 in DNA: TGCAGCGTCGAAAAAACCCCCGGGACAGCCGTCTATGGCTACACCTTC. Amino acids: CSVEKTPGTAVYGYTF. This sequence joins TRBV29-1 and TRBJ1-2; 7 bases fit TRBD1. V was clipped by 6 bases and J by 4 bases; unmatched bases: 17. The CDR3 sequence is 16 residues long. The germline gives CDR1 SQVTM, CDR2 ANQGSEA.

This chain connects TRBV6-5 to TRBJ1-1; D is ambiguous. Germline V gene data show CDR1 as MNHEY and CDR2 as SVGAGI. Trimming cost V 0 bases and J 0 bases, with 8 bases left between them. The CDR3 loop spans 15 amino acids. Here the CDR3 reads CASSYSGRVNTEAFF. CDR3 in DNA: TGTGCCAGCAGTTACTCCGGGAGGGTGAACACTGAAGCTTTCTTT.

This clone was observed a single time. The chain is built from TRBV14 and TRBJ1-6; unclear D gene. There are 15 residues in the CDR3. Germline V gene sequence: CDR1 SGHDN, CDR2 FVKESK. V was cut by 3 bases and J by 10 bases, with 16 bases left in between. The CDR3 reads CASSQAGEPRSPLHF. The CDR3 DNA sequence: TGTGCCAGCAGCCAGGCCGGGGAGCCTAGATCACCCCTCCACTTT.

The J gene is TRBJ2-7, the V gene TRBV10-3, with TRBD1 as a possible D gene (5 bases). V shed 0 bases and J shed 1 base, with 10 bases lying between them. Germline CDR1 is ENHRY and CDR2 is SYGVKD. This CDR3 has 15 residues. The CDR3 DNA is TGTGCCATCAGTGAGTCGAATAGGGGTTCCTACGAGCAGTACTTC. It translates to CAISESNRGSYEQYF.

This clone was found a few times. The chain employs TRBV18 and TRBJ1-4; no reliable D call. With 6 bases removed from V and 5 bases from J, the gap between germline ends came to 16 bases. This CDR3 spans 15 amino acids. Germline V lookup: CDR1 KGHSH, CDR2 LQKENI. CDR3 residues: CASSASAVTNEKLFF. The CDR3 nucleotides read TGTGCCAGCTCGGCCTCGGCGGTGACCAATGAAAAACTGTTTTTT.

V gene TRBV4-2 combines with J gene TRBJ2-7; D is unclear. The CDR3 contains 13 residues. Trimming stripped 0 bases from V and 2 bases from J, with 5 bases between. Germline CDR1 reads LGHNA; CDR2 reads YNFKEQ. This CDR3 reads CASSQDRTYEQYF. The CDR3 nucleotides are TGTGCCAGCAGCCAAGATAGAACCTACGAGCAGTACTTC.

The gene calls are TRBV18 and TRBJ1-6, with TRBD1 matching over 10 bases. CDR3 size: 14 residues. CDR1 KGHSH and CDR2 LQKENI come from the germline V gene. The trim removed 6 bases at V and 7 bases at J, leaving 3 bases unmatched. The CDR3 coding sequence is TGTGCCAGCTCTTCGGACAGGGGGAATTCACCCCTCCACTTT. Translation gives CASSSDRGNSPLHF.